This T cell receptor beta chain was identified during a study of T cells in Graves' hyperthyroidism and ophthalmopathy. At least ten counts were recorded for this clonotype. Its specificity is not known. At one boundary the junction diverges from the germline segment, which might be a read error. Study results and caveats: Most thyroid-expanded clonotypes above 0.001 were also found in blood.

Template material for amplifying TCR beta CDR3 regions consisted of RNA transcripts. The HTBI primer set drove a first-round RT-PCR of the TCR CDR3. One entry per CDR3 protein, called by TCRdb with MiXCR from the multiplex PCR reads. This sample has 600,000 to 700,000 distinct CDR3 sequences; over 40% occur once, and the top ten carry approximately 7.2%. The CDR3 is 12 residues long. CDR1 MGHRA and CDR2 YSYEKL come from the germline V gene. Sequencing input: peripheral blood or thyroid tissue (not recorded which). This clonotype originated in an adult man with Graves' disease, either hyperthyroidism or ophthalmopathy (not recorded which). This sequence joins TRBV4-1 and TRBJ2-2; D gene unclear. The CDR3 here is CASSQATGELFF. CDR3 bases: TGTGCCAGCAGTCAAGCCACCGGGGAGCTGTTTTTT.